The present T cell receptor (beta chain) was sequenced within a study of T cells in Graves' hyperthyroidism and ophthalmopathy. Clinical symptoms, serum thyroxine and TRAb, thyroid ultrasound and orbital computed tomography together formed the diagnostic basis. Amplification yielded TCR beta CDR3 regions, with RNA transcripts as the source. HTBI primers drove first-round RT-PCR of the TCR CDR3. TCRdb re-called the multiplex PCR reads through MiXCR, storing one row per CDR3 protein. The sample yields hundreds of thousands of distinct CDR3 sequences, over 11% seen once. General study results and limits: Model-based prediction identified ophthalmopathy a median around 6.5 months prior to its onset.

Trimming removed 0 bases from V and 4 bases from J; junction bases left unmatched: 7. The germline gives CDR1 DFQATT, CDR2 SNEGSKA (reference sequence). This CDR3 is built from 17 residues. This clonotype was seen many times. Its antigen is unidentified. The chain links TRBV20-1 to TRBJ2-5; 14 bases line up with TRBD2. The source material was blood. The receptor comes from a man in his fifties or sixties with Graves' ophthalmopathy. Here the CDR3 DNA reads TGCAGTGCTAGAGATCGGACTAGCGGGAGGATGTTAGAGACCCAGTACTTC. This codes for CSARDRTSGRMLETQYF.